The 27 T cell receptor beta chains presented below share a single source sample, sequenced in a study of blood T cell repertoires in COVID-19. This table comes from immunoSEQ multiplex PCR, and its TCRdb copy is limited to in-frame clones, with some not included. The data show under 150,000 clones, about 82% seen once. Sequenced material: peripheral blood. These receptors were collected from a woman at least 80 years old with active or convalescent COVID-19.

This chain joins TRBV30 and TRBJ1-2; D is unclear. Germline V lookup: CDR1 GTSNPN, CDR2 SVGIG (reference sequence). V was cut by 5 bases and J by 6 bases, with 7 bases left in between. This CDR3 is built from 10 residues. The CDR3 region is CAWDGNGYTF. DNA of the CDR3: TGTGCCTGGGACGGGAATGGCTACACCTTC.

The rearrangement joins TRBV9 to TRBJ2-2, with 10 bases matching TRBD2. Germline CDR1 is SGDLS and CDR2 is YYNGEE. The CDR3 runs to 15 residues. After removal of 3 bases from V and 10 bases from J, the junction contained 9 bases not matched to a gene. Written as DNA, the CDR3 is TGTGCCAGCAGCGCAGGGAGCGGGGGGGCTATGGAGCTGTTTTTT. Translating it yields CASSAGSGGAMELFF.

This chain links TRBV3-1 (or the pseudogene TRBV3-2) with TRBJ2-7; D is unresolved. The V and J ends lost 0 bases and 1 base respectively, with 13 bases between them. The CDR3 has 16 amino acids. The germline gives CDR1 LGHDT, CDR2 YNNKEL (reference sequence). CDR3 residues: CASSQDTDWPSYEQYF. The CDR3 nucleotides are TGTGCCAGCAGCCAAGATACAGATTGGCCGTCCTACGAGCAGTACTTC.

The chain combines TRBV5-6 with TRBJ1-5, with D hard to call. Trimming stripped 0 bases from V and 3 bases from J, with 7 bases between. This CDR3 has 14 amino acids. Per the germline V gene, CDR1 is SGHDT and CDR2 is YYEEEE. This CDR3 reads CASSLGRLNQPQHF. The CDR3 DNA is TGTGCCAGCAGCTTGGGACGACTCAATCAGCCCCAGCATTTT. Supplemented by reference TRBV5-6 and TRBJ1-5, the full variable domain reads DAGVTQSPTHLIKTRGQQVTLRCSPKSGHDTVSWYQQALGQGPQFIFQYYEEEERQRGNFPDRFSGHQFPNYSSELNVNALLLGDSALYLCASSLGRLNQPQHFGDGTRLSIL.

The chain uses TRBV19 and TRBJ1-1, with TRBD1 matching 7 bases. J was trimmed by 1 base and V by 10 bases; bases with no gene match: 9. This CDR3 comprises 14 residues. Germline V lookup: CDR1 LNHDA, CDR2 SQIVND (reference sequence). The CDR3 DNA reads as TGTGCCACCCGAACCGGGACAGAGAACACTGAAGCTTTCTTT. Translated, it gives CATRTGTENTEAFF.

This clone was detected a few times. The genes are TRBV3-1 (or the pseudogene TRBV3-2) and TRBJ2-5; D is uncertain. This CDR3 comprises 15 residues. The germline V gene has CDR1 LGHDT and CDR2 YNNKEL (reference sequence). The V and J ends lost 0 bases and 2 bases respectively, with 10 bases between them. Here the CDR3 reads CASSQDPRHQETQYF. The CDR3, as DNA: TGTGCCAGCAGCCAAGACCCCAGGCATCAAGAGACCCAGTACTTC.

This chain joins TRBV6-5 and TRBJ1-1; possible D gene TRBD1, 6 bases. Germline lookup yields CDR1 MNHEY and CDR2 SVGAGI. CDR3 length equals 14 residues. V shed 6 bases and J shed 5 bases, with 16 bases lying between them. CDR3 protein: CASRSNRVRTEAFF. DNA for the CDR3: TGTGCCAGCAGATCCAACAGGGTCAGGACTGAAGCTTTCTTT.

V is TRBV28 and J is TRBJ1-1, with 7 bases identical to TRBD1. The V segment lost 8 bases and the J segment 1 base; nucleotides outside the gene matches: 7. The CDR3 consists of 14 residues. CDR1 and CDR2 from the germline V gene are MDHEN and SYDVKM. The chain's CDR3 is CASGLGQPNTEAFF. In DNA form, the CDR3 reads TGTGCCAGCGGGTTGGGACAGCCGAACACTGAAGCTTTCTTT.

CDR3 DNA: TGTGCCAGCAGACCGACAGGGGGCGGAAACACCATATATTTT. Translation gives CASRPTGGGNTIYF. V is TRBV3-1 (or the pseudogene TRBV3-2) and J is TRBJ1-3, with 10 bases identical to TRBD1. V lost 6 bases, J lost 4 bases, and 3 bases stayed unmatched. The CDR3 loop spans 14 amino acids. Germline lookup yields CDR1 LGHDT and CDR2 YNNKEL (reference sequence).

V gene TRBV28 combines with J gene TRBJ1-6, with D possibly matching TRBD1 (6 bases). From germline, CDR1 is MDHEN and CDR2 SYDVKM. This CDR3 spans 17 amino acids. Between the trimmed V and J ends, which lost 3 bases and 6 bases, there was a span of 18 bases. CDR3 region: CASSFIFPGQSNSPLHF. The CDR3 DNA reads TGTGCCAGCAGTTTTATTTTTCCCGGACAGAGTAATTCACCCCTCCACTTT.

The chain carries TRBV13 and TRBJ2-1, with TRBD1 matching over 7 bases. This CDR3 spans 16 amino acids. Trimming removed 5 bases from V and 7 bases from J; junction bases left unmatched: 14. Looked up from germline, CDR1 is PRHDT and CDR2 is FYEKMQ (reference sequence). CDR3 sequence: CASSGHRARGQNEQFF. The DNA of the CDR3 is TGTGCCAGCAGCGGACACAGGGCGAGGGGACAGAATGAGCAGTTCTTC.

This chain joins TRBV10-2 and TRBJ2-7; 11 bases fit TRBD1. After removal of 6 bases from V and 2 bases from J, the junction contained 3 bases not matched to a gene. The CDR3 consists of 14 residues. Germline-derived CDR1 and CDR2 are WSHSY and SAAADI. CDR3 bases: TGCGCCAGCAGGGGGACAGGGGGGACCTACGAGCAGTACTTC. It encodes CASRGTGGTYEQYF.

V is TRBV7-2 and J is TRBJ2-1; D perhaps matches TRBD1 (6 bases). Between the trimmed V and J ends, which lost 6 bases and 6 bases, there was a span of 12 bases. The CDR3 length is 13 residues. Germline V CDR1 and CDR2: SGHTA, FQGNSA. The CDR3 protein is CASSPDRSNEQFF. The CDR3 DNA sequence: TGTGCCAGCAGTCCGGACAGAAGCAATGAGCAGTTCTTC. Looking up the rest from reference TRBV7-2 and TRBJ2-1 gives the full variable domain: GAGVSQSPSNKVTEKGKDVELRCDPISGHTALYWYRQSLGQGLEFLIYFQGNSAPDKSGLPSDRFSAERTGGSVSTLTIQRTQQEDSAVYLCASSPDRSNEQFFGPGTRLTVL.

The chain uses TRBV27 and TRBJ2-7, with TRBD2 matching over 10 bases. After removal of 5 bases from V and 0 bases from J, the junction contained 10 bases not matched to a gene. CDR1 and CDR2 from the germline V gene are MNHEY and SMNVEV (reference sequence). The CDR3 contains 17 residues. The CDR3: CASSHQSLAGGSYEQYF. Written as DNA, the CDR3 is TGTGCCAGCAGTCATCAATCCTTAGCGGGGGGCTCCTACGAGCAGTACTTC.

The chain couples TRBV7-2 to TRBJ2-5; D is perhaps TRBD2 (6 bases). The CDR3 sequence is 14 residues long. The V gene lost 5 bases and the J gene lost 4 bases, with 14 bases spanning the gap. Germline CDR1 is SGHTA and CDR2 is FQGNSA. The CDR3 sequence is CASSHRRVGETQYF. For the CDR3, the DNA is TGTGCCAGCAGCCATCGGAGGGTCGGAGAGACCCAGTACTTC.

The chain employs TRBV28 and TRBJ1-1, with D perhaps matching TRBD1 (6 bases). The germline CDR1 and CDR2 sequences are MDHEN and SYDVKM. The length of the CDR3 is 14 residues. The V gene lost 5 bases and the J gene lost 6 bases, with 16 bases spanning the gap. The CDR3 sequence is CASSQQGEEAEAFF. The CDR3 DNA is TGTGCCAGCAGTCAACAGGGTGAGGAGGCTGAAGCTTTCTTT.

The V call is TRBV6-2 or TRBV6-3, the J call TRBJ2-7; 15 positions agree with TRBD2. Germline CDR1 and CDR2: MNHEY and SVGEGT. The CDR3 spans 18 residues. V trimming: 6 bases; J trimming: 2 bases; junction bases outside the gene matches: 11. The CDR3 sequence: CASSSPGLAGGLPYEQYF. The CDR3 nucleotides are TGTGCCAGCAGCTCCCCGGGACTAGCGGGGGGCCTTCCCTACGAGCAGTACTTC.

This chain connects TRBV4-1 to TRBJ1-5; weak D call: TRBD1 (5 bases). Trimming stripped 3 bases from V and 7 bases from J, with 13 bases between. The CDR3 totals 14 residues. Germline V gives CDR1 MGHRA, CDR2 YSYEKL. CDR3 DNA sequence: TGCGCCAGCAGCCAGTGGGGGGTAGGGCAGCCCCAGCATTTT. Its protein product is CASSQWGVGQPQHF.

The chain employs TRBV27 and TRBJ2-1, with TRBD1 identical over 9 bases. The junction had 9 bases not matched to a gene; V was cut back by 6 bases and J by 9 bases. This CDR3 is built from 14 residues. Germline V gene lookup returns CDR1 MNHEY and CDR2 SMNVEV (reference sequence). CDR3 region: CASSWDREESEQFF. The CDR3, as DNA: TGTGCCAGCAGCTGGGACAGGGAGGAGAGTGAGCAGTTCTTC.

The table lists this clone with many counts. The rearrangement joins TRBV7-3 to TRBJ2-2, with 7 nucleotides matching TRBD1. CDR1 is SGHTA and CDR2 is FQGTGA in the germline V gene. This CDR3 has 15 amino acids. The ends lost 5 bases at V and 4 bases at J; junction bases unmatched: 7. The CDR3 sequence: CASSPGGWGTGELFF. The CDR3 coding sequence is TGTGCCAGCAGCCCAGGGGGTTGGGGCACCGGGGAGCTGTTTTTT.

This rearrangement joins TRBV28 to TRBJ2-2, with TRBD1 identical over 9 bases. V shed 6 bases and J 1 base; nucleotides not matched to a gene: 6. CDR3 size: 16 residues. Germline V lookup: CDR1 MDHEN, CDR2 SYDVKM. The CDR3 loop reads CASRHPGQGNTGELFF. DNA for the CDR3: TGTGCCAGCAGGCACCCGGGACAGGGGAACACCGGGGAGCTGTTTTTT.

The V and J genes are TRBV19 and TRBJ1-6, with 7 bases lining up with TRBD1. Germline V lookup: CDR1 LNHDA, CDR2 SQIVND (reference sequence). Trimming at V came to 6 bases and at J to 6 bases, leaving 8 bases not matched to a gene. The CDR3 sequence is 15 residues long. In DNA form, the CDR3 reads TGTGCCAGTAGAAAGGGGGCGGTCGGTAATTCACCCCTCCACTTT. Residues: CASRKGAVGNSPLHF.

J is TRBJ1-2 and V is TRBV5-1; D is perhaps TRBD1 (6 bases). The V gene lost 3 bases and the J gene lost 2 bases, with 20 bases spanning the gap. Germline V gene lookup returns CDR1 SGHRS and CDR2 YFSETQ. This CDR3 has 17 amino acids. CDR3 protein: CASSSNYWTEPNYGYTF. The CDR3 region has the DNA TGCGCCAGCAGCTCGAACTATTGGACAGAACCCAACTATGGCTACACCTTC.

The chain links TRBV6-1 to TRBJ1-5, with D perhaps matching TRBD1 (6 bases). The CDR3 has 15 residues. With 3 bases removed from V and 5 bases from J, the gap between germline ends came to 14 bases. CDR1 and CDR2 from the germline V gene are MNHNS and SASEGT. The CDR3 sequence: CASSEDGGAYQPQHF. The DNA of the CDR3 is TGTGCCAGCAGTGAGGACGGGGGGGCTTATCAGCCCCAGCATTTT.

The chain employs TRBV7-8 and TRBJ1-2; maybe TRBD1 (5 bases). Germline V lookup: CDR1 SGHVS, CDR2 FQNEAQ. The CDR3 is 13 amino acids. The V end was cut by 1 base, the J end by 3 bases, with 6 bases between. CDR3 nucleotides: TGTGCCAGCAGCTTAGGGGGGGACTATGGCTACACCTTC. The encoded protein is CASSLGGDYGYTF.

The chain links TRBV6-5 to TRBJ2-1, with 9 bases lining up with TRBD2. V gave up 7 bases and J gave up 3 bases; unmatched junction bases: 4. The germline V gene has CDR1 MNHEY and CDR2 SVGAGI. The CDR3 loop spans 14 amino acids. CDR3 coding DNA: TGTGCCAGCAATCGCGGGGGGGACTACAATGAGCAGTTCTTC. Encoded protein: CASNRGGDYNEQFF.

This clone was detected a few times. The chain carries TRBV2 and TRBJ2-1; 7 nucleotides agree with TRBD1. The CDR3 is made up of 16 amino acids. Germline V gene sequence: CDR1 SNHLY, CDR2 FYNNEI. Unmatched junction bases numbered 12, after V lost 4 bases and J lost 6 bases. This chain's CDR3 is CASSATRGSSGNEQFF. CDR3 in DNA: TGTGCCAGCAGTGCTACCAGGGGGAGTTCTGGCAATGAGCAGTTCTTC.